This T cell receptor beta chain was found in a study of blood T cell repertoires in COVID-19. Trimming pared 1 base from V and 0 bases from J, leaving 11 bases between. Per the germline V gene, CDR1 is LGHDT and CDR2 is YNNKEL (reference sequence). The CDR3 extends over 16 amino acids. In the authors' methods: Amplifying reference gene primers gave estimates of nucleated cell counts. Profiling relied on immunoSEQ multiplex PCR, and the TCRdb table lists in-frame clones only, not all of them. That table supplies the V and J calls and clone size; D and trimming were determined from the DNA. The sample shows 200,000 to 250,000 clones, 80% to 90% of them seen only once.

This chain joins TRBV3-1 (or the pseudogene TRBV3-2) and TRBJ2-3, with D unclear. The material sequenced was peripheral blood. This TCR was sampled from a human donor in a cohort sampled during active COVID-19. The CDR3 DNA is TGTGCCAGCAGCCAAGGATTAGCCCGAAGCACAGATACGCAGTATTTT. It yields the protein CASSQGLARSTDTQYF.